Listed here is a single T cell receptor (beta chain). Its cognate antigen is unknown. Given the absence of the conserved phenylalanine or tryptophan at the CDR3 end, a read error is likely. This entry comes from a study of T cells in Graves' hyperthyroidism and ophthalmopathy. The CDR3 extends over 15 amino acids. The ends lost 2 bases at V and 0 bases at J; junction bases unmatched: 1. In germline, CDR1 is MNHEY, CDR2 SMNVEV (reference sequence). Study-wide findings and caveats: The model made its ophthalmopathy prediction, and onset followed a median around six months later.

Researchers took RNA transcripts and amplified the TCR beta CDR3 regions from them. TCR CDR3 underwent first-round RT-PCR with the HTBI primer set. TCRdb reanalysed the multiplex PCR reads using MiXCR and keeps one entry per CDR3 protein. Of about 710,000 distinct CDR3 sequences listed, about a sixth are singletons. The TCR sequence derives from a man aged 18-30 years with Graves' hyperthyroidism. Sequenced input: blood. V gene TRBV27 combines with J gene TRBJ2-5, with 9 nucleotides matching TRBD2. The CDR3 DNA follows: TGTGCCAGCAGTTTAGCTAGCGGGGACCAAGAGACCCAGTACCTC. Translated: CASSLASGDQETQYL.